This entry describes one T cell receptor beta chain. Its target antigen remains unknown. No clone much larger than this one lies a single base away; base qualities are absent. These data belong to a study of cytotoxic CD8 clonotypes in ibrutinib-treated CLL (dated by TCRdb to the early 2020s). In the study overall: In this cohort, over 14 patients were treatment-naive and roughly 10 were relapsed/refractory, while fewer than 18 had unmutated IGHV. Longitudinal samples were obtainable from about 30% of the roughly 90 participants in the trial. On average, each sample had a few hundred thousand productive templates and more than 85,000 productive rearrangements. Patients were still on ibrutinib when every remission and progressive disease sample was collected. Cryopreserved peripheral blood mononuclear cells were obtained before treatment, at response, and at either sustained remission or disease progression. Response samples were taken after a median of 12 months on treatment, ranging from about 6 to 40 months. Responses were partial in around 24 patients and complete in 2; after median about 5.5 years follow-up, some 15 stayed in remission and some twelve progressed.

A MiSeq instrument was used for deep resolution sequencing, which targeted depths ranging from 1 in 1 million up to 1 in 200,000 T cells, with coverage averaging 10x for each clonotype. TCR beta libraries were generated with the immunoSEQ hsTCRB Kit. The authors' pipeline ran thus. Data were analyzed with ImmunoSEQ Data Assistant and ImmunoSEQ Analyzer, with V, D and J genes assigned per IMGT definitions. Clonality was computed as one minus normalized Shannon entropy of productive rearrangement frequencies, ranging from 0 to 1. Only overrepresented clonotypes making up at least 0.05% of the repertoire of each patient were included in the public clonotype analysis. Repertoires from 10 to 15 age-matched healthy donors in immuneACCESS were used as clonality controls. Drawn from immuneACCESS, this table holds only the in-frame rearrangements with V and J called that TCRdb kept. Clones are partly lost; checked studies trace under half to an unresolved V gene and leave the rest unexplained. The V and J calls and the clone size are those of that table, but D and trimming were determined from the DNA. The sample records about 74,000 clones, more than 70% of which are singletons. The ten largest clones represent around 7.7% of the sample.

Results the study describes overall, beyond this receptor: Lymph node repertoires were not examined, and the timing of sampling was not matched between patients in sustained remission and those whose disease progressed. Public clonotypes were found to be uncommon and were observed to contract or remain stable during treatment; the increase in clonality was shown to reflect expansion of private clonotypes at ibrutinib response. Baseline clonality exceeded that of age-matched healthy donors and correlated strongly with circulating CD8+ T-cell counts. At ibrutinib response clonality went up, during sustained remission it held steady, and at progression it dropped back toward baseline.

Taken with the paper, the label for time point translates to: progressive disease on ibrutinib. Approximately 2 micrograms of genomic DNA were extracted from cryopreserved PBMCs for TCR beta library preparation. Longitudinal blood samples from CLL patients receiving ibrutinib monotherapy were subjected to high-throughput TCR beta sequencing. Patients were enrolled in a phase 2 open-label single-center ibrutinib monotherapy trial. The junction shows trimming of 8 bases on V and 2 bases on J, plus 18 bases between the germline ends. Taken from the germline V gene (reference sequence), the CDR1 and CDR2 loops are MNHNY and SVGAGI. From its cysteine to its phenylalanine, the CDR3 spans 15 amino acids. CDR3 DNA only is kept here, 45 bases in frame from base 1.

The specimen was PBMCs, collected at disease progression, from a patient treated with ibrutinib. The TCR sequence derives from a human donor with chronic lymphocytic leukemia. Rearrangement joined TRBV6-6 to TRBJ2-5; TRBD1 is a possible D gene, resting on 6 matching bases. The bases read TGTGCCAGCGCCCCTTACAGGGACGGGCAAGAGACCCAGTACTTC. It translates to CASAPYRDGQETQYF.